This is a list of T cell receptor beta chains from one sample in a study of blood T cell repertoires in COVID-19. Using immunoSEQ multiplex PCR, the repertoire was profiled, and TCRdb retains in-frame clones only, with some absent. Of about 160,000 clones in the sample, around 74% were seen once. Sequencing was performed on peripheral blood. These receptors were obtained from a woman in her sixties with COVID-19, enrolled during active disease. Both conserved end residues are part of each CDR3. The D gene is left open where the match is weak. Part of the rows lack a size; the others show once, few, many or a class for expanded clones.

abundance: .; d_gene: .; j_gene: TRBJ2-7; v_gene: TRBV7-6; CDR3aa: CASSLGSGYEQYF; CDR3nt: TGTGCCAGCAGCTTAGGGTCGGGGTACGAGCAGTACTTC
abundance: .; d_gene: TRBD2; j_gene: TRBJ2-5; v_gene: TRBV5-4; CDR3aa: CASSSNPGTSGETQYF; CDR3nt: TGTGCCAGCAGCTCTAATCCCGGGACTAGCGGGGAGACCCAGTACTTC
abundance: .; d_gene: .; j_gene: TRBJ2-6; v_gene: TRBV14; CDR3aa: CASSQDPGRGSGANVLTF; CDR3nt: TGTGCCAGCAGCCAAGATCCAGGACGGGGCTCTGGGGCCAACGTCCTGACTTTC
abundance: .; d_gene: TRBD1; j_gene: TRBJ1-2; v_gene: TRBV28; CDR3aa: CASSGQVGGYTF; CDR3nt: TGTGCCAGCAGTGGACAGGTGGGTGGCTACACCTTC
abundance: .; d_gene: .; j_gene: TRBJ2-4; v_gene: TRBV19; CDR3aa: CASSIGGLDIQYF; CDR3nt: TGTGCCAGTAGCATCGGGGGTCTGGACATTCAGTACTTC
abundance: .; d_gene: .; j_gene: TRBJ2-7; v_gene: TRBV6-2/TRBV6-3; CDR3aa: CASSYAGRSSYEQYF; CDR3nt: TGTGCCAGCAGTTACGCGGGACGGAGCTCCTACGAGCAGTACTTC
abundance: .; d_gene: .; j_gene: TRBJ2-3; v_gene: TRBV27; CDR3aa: CASSLGGTDTQYF; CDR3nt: TGTGCCAGCAGTTTAGGCGGTACAGATACGCAGTATTTT
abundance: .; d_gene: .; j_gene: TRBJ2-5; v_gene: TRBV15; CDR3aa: CATSREDRPMWTQYF; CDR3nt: TGTGCCACCAGCAGGGAGGACAGACCTATGTGGACCCAGTACTTC
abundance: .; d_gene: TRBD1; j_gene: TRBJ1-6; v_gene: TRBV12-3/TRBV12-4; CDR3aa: CASSRTGSSPLHF; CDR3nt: TGTGCCAGCAGTCGGACAGGGAGTTCACCCCTCCACTTT
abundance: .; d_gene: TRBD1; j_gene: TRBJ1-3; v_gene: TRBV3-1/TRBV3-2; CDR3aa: CASSQSAGTGAGNTIYF; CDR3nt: TGTGCCAGCAGCCAATCCGCCGGGACAGGGGCCGGAAACACCATATATTTT
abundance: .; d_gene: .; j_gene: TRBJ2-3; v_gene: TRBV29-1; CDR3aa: CSGSLARLEDTQYF; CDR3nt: TGCAGCGGCTCTCTAGCGAGATTAGAAGATACGCAGTATTTT
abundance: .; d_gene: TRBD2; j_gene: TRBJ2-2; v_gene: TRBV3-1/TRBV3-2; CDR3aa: CASSQDRLAGAGTGELFF; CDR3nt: TGTGCCAGCAGCCAAGATCGACTAGCGGGAGCGGGCACCGGGGAGCTGTTTTTT
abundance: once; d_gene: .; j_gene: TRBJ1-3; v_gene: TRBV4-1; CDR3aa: CASSPEGDRNTIYF; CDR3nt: TGCGCCAGCAGCCCTGAGGGGGATCGAAACACCATATATTTT
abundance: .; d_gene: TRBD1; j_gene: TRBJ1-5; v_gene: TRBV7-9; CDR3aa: CASSPDRDRAGNQPQHF; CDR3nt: TGTGCCAGCAGCCCGGACAGGGATAGGGCGGGCAATCAGCCCCAGCATTTT
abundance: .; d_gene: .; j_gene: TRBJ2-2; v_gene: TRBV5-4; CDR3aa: CASSLGGAGELFF; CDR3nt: TGTGCCAGCAGCTTGGGGGGCGCCGGGGAGCTGTTTTTT
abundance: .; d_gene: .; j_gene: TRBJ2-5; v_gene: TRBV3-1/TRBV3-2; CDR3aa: CASSQRAGEETQYF; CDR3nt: TGTGCCAGCAGCCAAAGAGCCGGGGAAGAGACCCAGTACTTC
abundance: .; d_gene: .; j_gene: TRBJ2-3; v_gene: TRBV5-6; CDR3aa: CASSLRRGNTDTQYF; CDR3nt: TGTGCCAGCAGCCTCCGAAGGGGAAACACAGATACGCAGTATTTT
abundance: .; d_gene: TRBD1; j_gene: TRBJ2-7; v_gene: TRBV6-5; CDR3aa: CASSRDRAYEQYF; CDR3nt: TGTGCCAGCAGCCGGGACAGGGCATACGAGCAGTACTTC
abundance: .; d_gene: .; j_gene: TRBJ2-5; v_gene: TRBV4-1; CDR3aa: CASSQGARIPQETQYF; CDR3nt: TGCGCCAGCAGCCAAGGGGCCAGGATCCCCCAAGAGACCCAGTACTTC
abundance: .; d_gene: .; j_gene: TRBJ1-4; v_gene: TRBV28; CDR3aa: CASRKARPTGHEEKLFF; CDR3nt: TGTGCCAGCAGGAAAGCCCGGCCGACAGGCCATGAAGAAAAACTGTTTTTT
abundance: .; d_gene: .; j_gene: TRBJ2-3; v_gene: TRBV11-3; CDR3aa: CASSKGTGTDTQYF; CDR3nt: TGTGCCAGCAGCAAAGGGACTGGGACAGATACGCAGTATTTT
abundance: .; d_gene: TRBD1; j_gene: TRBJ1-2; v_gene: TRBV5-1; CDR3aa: CASSLMTGRGYGYTF; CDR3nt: TGCGCCAGCAGCTTGATGACAGGGCGGGGCTATGGCTACACCTTC
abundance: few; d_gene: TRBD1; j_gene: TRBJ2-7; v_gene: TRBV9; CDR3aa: CASSVEGQPPNEQYF; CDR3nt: TGTGCCAGCAGCGTAGAGGGACAGCCACCTAACGAGCAGTACTTC
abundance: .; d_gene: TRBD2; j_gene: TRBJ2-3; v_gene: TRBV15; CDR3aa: CATSSAGGGSTDTQYF; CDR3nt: TGTGCCACCAGCAGTGCCGGGGGGGGTTCCACAGATACGCAGTATTTT
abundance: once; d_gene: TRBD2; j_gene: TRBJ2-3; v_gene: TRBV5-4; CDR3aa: CASSWGIRLAGARDTQYF; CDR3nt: TGTGCCAGCAGCTGGGGGATACGATTAGCGGGGGCGAGGGATACGCAGTATTTT
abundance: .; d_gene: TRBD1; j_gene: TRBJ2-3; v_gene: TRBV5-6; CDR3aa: CASSLGGQGGDTQYF; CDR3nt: TGTGCCAGCAGCTTGGGGGGACAGGGAGGAGATACGCAGTATTTT
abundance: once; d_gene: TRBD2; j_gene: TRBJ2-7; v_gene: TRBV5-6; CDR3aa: CASPTSGRFYEQYF; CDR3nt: TGTGCCAGCCCGACTAGCGGGAGATTTTACGAGCAGTACTTC
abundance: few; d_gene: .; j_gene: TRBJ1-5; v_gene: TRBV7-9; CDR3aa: CASSMGRQPQHF; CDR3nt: TGTGCCAGCAGCATGGGGCGGCAGCCCCAGCATTTT
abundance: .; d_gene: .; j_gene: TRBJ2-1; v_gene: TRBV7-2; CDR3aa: CASSFRRTENNEQFF; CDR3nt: TGTGCCAGCAGCTTTAGACGGACAGAAAACAATGAGCAGTTCTTC
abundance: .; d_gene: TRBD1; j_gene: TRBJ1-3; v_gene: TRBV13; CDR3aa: CASSLPGGSGNTIYF; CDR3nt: TGTGCCAGCAGCTTACCAGGGGGGTCTGGAAACACCATATATTTT
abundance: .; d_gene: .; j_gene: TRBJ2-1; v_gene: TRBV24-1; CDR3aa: CATSDSTRKVRGSYNEQFF; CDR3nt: TGTGCCACCAGTGATTCCACGAGGAAAGTTAGGGGCTCCTACAATGAGCAGTTCTTC
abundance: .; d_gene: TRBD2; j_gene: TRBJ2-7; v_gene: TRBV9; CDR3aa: CASSVGLAGVHEQYF; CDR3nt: TGTGCCAGCAGCGTGGGACTAGCGGGAGTCCACGAGCAGTACTTC
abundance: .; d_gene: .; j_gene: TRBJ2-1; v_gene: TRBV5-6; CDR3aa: CASSSAGTYNEQFF; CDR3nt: TGTGCCAGCAGCTCGGCCGGGACTTACAATGAGCAGTTCTTC
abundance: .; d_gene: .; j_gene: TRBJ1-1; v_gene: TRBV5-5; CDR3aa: CASIPPGGVRNTEAFF; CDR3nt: TGTGCCAGCATCCCCCCGGGGGGTGTGCGGAACACTGAAGCTTTCTTT
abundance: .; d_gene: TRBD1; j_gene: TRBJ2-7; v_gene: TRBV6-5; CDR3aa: CASRPDRDYEQYF; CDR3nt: TGTGCCAGCAGACCCGACAGGGACTACGAGCAGTACTTC
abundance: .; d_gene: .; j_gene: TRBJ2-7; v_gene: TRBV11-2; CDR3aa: CASSTGWGRSREQYF; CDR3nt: TGTGCCAGCAGCACCGGGTGGGGGCGGTCGCGTGAGCAGTACTTC
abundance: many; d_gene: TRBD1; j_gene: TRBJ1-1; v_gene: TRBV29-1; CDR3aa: CSAVDTWTGSTEAFF; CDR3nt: TGCAGCGCTGTGGACACCTGGACAGGAAGTACTGAAGCTTTCTTT
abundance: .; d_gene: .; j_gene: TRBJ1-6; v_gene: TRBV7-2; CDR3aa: CASSLWARANSPLHF; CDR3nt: TGTGCCAGCAGCTTATGGGCCAGGGCTAATTCACCCCTCCACTTT
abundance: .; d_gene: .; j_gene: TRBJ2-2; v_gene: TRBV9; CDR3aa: CASSVSGKGAGELFF; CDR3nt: TGTGCCAGCAGCGTATCAGGGAAGGGCGCCGGGGAGCTGTTTTTT
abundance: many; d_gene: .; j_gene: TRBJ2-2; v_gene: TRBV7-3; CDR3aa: CASSFGQRGGELFF; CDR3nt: TGTGCCAGCAGCTTTGGCCAACGGGGCGGGGAGCTGTTTTTT
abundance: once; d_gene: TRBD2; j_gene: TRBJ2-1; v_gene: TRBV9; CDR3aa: CASSPEAGGLYNEQFF; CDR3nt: TGTGCCAGCAGCCCTGAAGCGGGGGGTTTGTACAATGAGCAGTTCTTC
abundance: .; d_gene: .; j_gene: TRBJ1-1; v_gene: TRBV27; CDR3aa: CASSLQGKGTEAFF; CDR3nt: TGTGCCAGCAGTTTGCAGGGTAAGGGCACTGAAGCTTTCTTT
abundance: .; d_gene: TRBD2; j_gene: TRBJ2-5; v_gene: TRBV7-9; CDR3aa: CASSLTGGLGETQYF; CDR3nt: TGTGCCAGCAGCTTAACGGGAGGGCTGGGAGAGACCCAGTACTTC
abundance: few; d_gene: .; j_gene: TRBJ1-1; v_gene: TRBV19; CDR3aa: CASSTPGVNTEAFF; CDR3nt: TGTGCCAGTAGTACCCCAGGGGTAAACACTGAAGCTTTCTTT
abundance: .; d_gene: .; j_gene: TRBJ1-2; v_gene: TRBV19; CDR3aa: CASSIPPSNYGYTF; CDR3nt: TGTGCCAGTAGTATACCCCCCAGTAACTATGGCTACACCTTC